These 2 T cell receptor beta chains originate from one sample sequenced in a study of Ad26.COV2.S vaccination and SARS-CoV-2 variants. This sample's treatment: roughly 20 received Ad26.COV2.S at low or high dose, single or two shots; 5 received placebo; per-sample allocation not given. It was on day 63 after the first vaccine or placebo injection that samples were taken. Data came from immunoSEQ multiplex PCR; TCRdb stores just in-frame clones and leaves some out. The sample lists more than 300,000 clones, 85% seen once, with about 2.1% in the top ten. Sequenced here: peripheral blood, sampled in a trial of Ad26.COV2.S vaccine versus placebo. The receptors shown here come from a person between 18 and 65 years old who received the Ad26.COV2.S COVID-19 vaccine or a placebo.

The rearrangement joins TRBV15 to TRBJ1-3, with D maybe TRBD1 (6 bases). Per germline, CDR1 LNHNV and CDR2 YYDKDF (reference sequence). Trimming pared 0 bases from V and 3 bases from J, leaving 12 bases between. CDR3 length equals 16 residues. CDR3 residues: CATSRDQGKGGNTIYF. Here the CDR3 DNA reads TGTGCCACCAGCAGAGATCAGGGGAAGGGTGGAAACACCATATATTTT.

CDR3 DNA: TGTGCCAGTAGTGCCGGGACGGTCAACACCGGGGAGCTGTTTTTT. Translated: CASSAGTVNTGELFF. The V gene is TRBV19, the J gene TRBJ2-2, with D possibly being TRBD1 or TRBD2 (5 bases each). The V end was cut by 5 bases, the J end by 2 bases, with 12 bases between. Germline V gives CDR1 LNHDA, CDR2 SQIVND (reference sequence). The CDR3 length is 15 residues.